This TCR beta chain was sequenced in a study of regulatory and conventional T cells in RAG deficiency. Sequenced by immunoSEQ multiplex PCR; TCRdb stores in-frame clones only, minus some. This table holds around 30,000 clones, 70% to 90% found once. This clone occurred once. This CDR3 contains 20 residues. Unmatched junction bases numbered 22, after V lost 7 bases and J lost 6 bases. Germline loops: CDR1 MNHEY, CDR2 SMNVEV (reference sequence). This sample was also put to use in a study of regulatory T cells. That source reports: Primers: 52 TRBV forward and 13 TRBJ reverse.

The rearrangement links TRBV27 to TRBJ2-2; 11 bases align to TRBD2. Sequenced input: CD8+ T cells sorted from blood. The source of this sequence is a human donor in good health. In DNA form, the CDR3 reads TGTGCCAGCAAGGACAAGGGACTAGCGGTTAGGATAGGAACTCCCGGGGAGCTGTTTTTT. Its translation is CASKDKGLAVRIGTPGELFF.